This T cell receptor (beta chain) emerged from a study of blood T cell repertoires in COVID-19. Study-wide background: From the United States, Italy and Spain came samples of acute and convalescent COVID-19.

Measured with immunoSEQ multiplex PCR; TCRdb has only the in-frame clones, and not every one. This sample yields under 250,000 clones, of which approximately 88% are seen a single time; 27% belongs to the top ten. CDR1 is SGHNT, CDR2 YYREEE, per germline (reference sequence). This CDR3 spans 17 amino acids. V trimming: 4 bases; J trimming: 1 base; junction bases outside the gene matches: 8. Material for sequencing was peripheral blood. The source is a middle-aged man with acute or convalescent COVID-19. J is TRBJ2-5 and V is TRBV5-4; the match to TRBD2 covers 12 bases. The CDR3 loop is CASSGGLAGILQETQYF. DNA for the CDR3: TGTGCCAGCAGCGGAGGACTAGCGGGAATCCTCCAAGAGACCCAGTACTTC.